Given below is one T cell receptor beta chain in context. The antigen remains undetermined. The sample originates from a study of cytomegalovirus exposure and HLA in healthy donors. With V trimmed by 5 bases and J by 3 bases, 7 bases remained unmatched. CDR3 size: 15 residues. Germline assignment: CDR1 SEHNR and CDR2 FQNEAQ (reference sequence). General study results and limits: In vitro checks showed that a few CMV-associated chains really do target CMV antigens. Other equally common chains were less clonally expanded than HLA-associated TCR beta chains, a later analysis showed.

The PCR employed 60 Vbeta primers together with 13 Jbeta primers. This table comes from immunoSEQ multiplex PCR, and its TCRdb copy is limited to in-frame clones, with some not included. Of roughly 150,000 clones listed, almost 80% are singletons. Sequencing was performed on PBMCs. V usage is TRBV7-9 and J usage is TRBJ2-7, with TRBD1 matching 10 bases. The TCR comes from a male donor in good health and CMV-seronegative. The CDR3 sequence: CASSLGQGVDYEQYF. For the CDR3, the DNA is TGTGCCAGCAGCCTTGGACAGGGGGTCGACTACGAGCAGTACTTC.